A selection of T cell receptor beta chains follows, all from one sample in a study of cytomegalovirus exposure and HLA in healthy donors. Using immunoSEQ multiplex PCR, the repertoire was profiled, and TCRdb retains in-frame clones only, with some absent. The table records about 120,000 clones, 74% of them present only once. The specimen was PBMCs. The receptors stem from a human donor in good health. Each CDR3 is given with its conserved first and last residue.

>TRBV2
CASTARRDTEAFF
>TRBV6-5
CASSYSTGRIQETQYF
>TRBV6-1
CASSEDMSGGQPQHF
>TRBV5-6
CASSSWTDIAF
>TRBV6-5
CASSLGQAAKNIQYF
>TRBV5-1
CASSSTGTYNEQFF
>TRBV13
CASSLRPGQGTFANTGELFF
>TRBV7-9
CASSLQTSALDTQYF
>TRBV5-6
CASSLTAGVTGELFF
>TRBV7-9
CASSSGTGDNEKLFF
>TRBV6-4
CASREGTASNYGYTF
>TRBV5-6
CASSLFNSGELFF
>TRBV28
CASSSRVAGELFF
>TRBV4-2
CASSQDTTAYVNYEQYF
>TRBV4-2
CASSQAGNYEQYF
>TRBV21-1
CASSKALSGQDEQYF
>TRBV5-1
CASARGQPNTEAFF
>TRBV10-1
CASSELAGGTYEQYF
>TRBV19
CASRIPIGRDTPSSGANVLTF
>TRBV30
CAWSVQKTQYF
>TRBV11-2
CASSDPTGVFREQYF
>TRBV6-1
CASSDRDRGLYGYTF
>TRBV5-1
CASSLLSPGLLNSPLHF
>TRBV19
CASWFGTGLTGELFF
>TRBV11-2
CASSVSQGAGGYTF
>TRBV4-1
CASSQDPRQTEAFF
>TRBV28
CASTNSGPGHGVGYGYTF
>TRBV6-4
CASSAVDRRNTIYF
>TRBV11-2
CASSLIARNTGELFF
>TRBV5-4
CASSSGTGIYEQYF